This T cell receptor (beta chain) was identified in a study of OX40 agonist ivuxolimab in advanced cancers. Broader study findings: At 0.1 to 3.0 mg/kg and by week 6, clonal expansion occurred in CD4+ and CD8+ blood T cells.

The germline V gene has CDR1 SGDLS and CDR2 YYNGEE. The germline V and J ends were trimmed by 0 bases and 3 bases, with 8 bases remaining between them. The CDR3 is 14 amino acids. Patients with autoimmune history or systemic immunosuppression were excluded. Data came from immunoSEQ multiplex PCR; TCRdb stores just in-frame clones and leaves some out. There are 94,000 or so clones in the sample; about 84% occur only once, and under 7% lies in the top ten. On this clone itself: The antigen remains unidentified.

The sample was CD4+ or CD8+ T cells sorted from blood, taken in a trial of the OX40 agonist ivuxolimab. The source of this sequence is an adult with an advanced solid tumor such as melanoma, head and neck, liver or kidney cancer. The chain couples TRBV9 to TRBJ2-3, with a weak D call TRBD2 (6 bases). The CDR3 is CASSVDLATDTQYF. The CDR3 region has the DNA TGTGCCAGCAGCGTAGACCTAGCGACAGATACGCAGTATTTT. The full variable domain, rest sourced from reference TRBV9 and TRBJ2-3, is DSGVTQTPKHLITATGQRVTLRCSPRSGDLSVYWYQQSLDQGLQFLIQYYNGEERAKGNILERFSAQQFPDLHSELNLSSLELGDSALYFCASSVDLATDTQYFGPGTRLTVL.